This paragraph covers one T cell receptor beta chain sequence. Its specificity is not known. V lost 4 bases to trimming and J lost 3 bases, with 9 bases between them. This CDR3 comprises 13 residues. Germline CDR1 and CDR2: SQVTM and ANQGSEA. These data come from a study of T-cell memory formation after mild COVID-19. TCRdb reprocessed the 5' RACE reads with MiXCR, giving one entry per CDR3 protein. The sample records around 450,000 distinct CDR3 sequences, about 19% being singletons. Whole-study findings and limits: Those CD4+ clones that contracted were mainly in CM and EM (CD8+ ones in EMRA). What remained unconfirmed was the SARS-CoV-2 specificity of second-wave clones peaking on day 37. Day 15 to 85 contracting clones showed balanced CD4/CD8; later expanders leaned CD4+.

J is TRBJ2-2 and V is TRBV29-1; no clear D gene. The sample was PBMCs or a T cell subset sorted from them (not recorded which). The receptor's source is an adult woman who had mild COVID-19 (a few samples of this study predate the infection). Cell type and time point are not known. The CDR3 sequence is CSVGTRDTGELFF. The DNA of the CDR3 is TGCAGCGTTGGGACCCGGGACACCGGGGAGCTGTTTTTT.